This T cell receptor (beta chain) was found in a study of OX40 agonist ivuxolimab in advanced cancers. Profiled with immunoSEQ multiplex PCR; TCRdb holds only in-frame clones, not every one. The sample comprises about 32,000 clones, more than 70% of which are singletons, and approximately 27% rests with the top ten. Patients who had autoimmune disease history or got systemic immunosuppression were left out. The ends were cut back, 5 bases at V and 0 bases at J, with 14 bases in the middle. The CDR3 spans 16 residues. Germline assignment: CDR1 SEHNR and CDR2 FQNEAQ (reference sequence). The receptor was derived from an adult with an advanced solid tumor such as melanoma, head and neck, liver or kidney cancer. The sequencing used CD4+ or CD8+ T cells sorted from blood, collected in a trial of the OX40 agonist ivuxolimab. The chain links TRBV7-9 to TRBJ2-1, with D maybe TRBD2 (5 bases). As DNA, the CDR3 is TGTGCCAGCAGCCCGGGTTCTAGCAGCTCCTACAATGAGCAGTTCTTC. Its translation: CASSPGSSSSYNEQFF.